This section outlines one T cell receptor beta chain sequence together with its context. This specimen belongs to a study of blood T cell repertoires in COVID-19. Across the study: The cDNA or gDNA used as material had been derived from T cells, B-cell-depleted T cells, or PBMCs.

Between the trimmed V and J ends, which lost 2 bases and 1 base, there was a span of 14 bases. CDR3 length: 15 amino acids. Germline CDR1 reads GTSNPN; CDR2 reads SVGIG (reference sequence). Assay used: immunoSEQ multiplex PCR; TCRdb lists only in-frame clones, some missing. The sample includes some 110,000 clones, approximately 74% of them seen just once. The source is a man older than 75 with COVID-19, enrolled during active disease. Sequencing was carried out using peripheral blood. The chain is built from TRBV30 and TRBJ1-2, with a weak D call TRBD1 (5 bases). The CDR3 spells CAWSKGMGSNYGYTF. In DNA, the CDR3 is TGTGCCTGGAGTAAGGGGATGGGCAGTAACTATGGCTACACCTTC.